The clone carrying this T cell receptor (beta chain) has a count of ten or more. The read halts 3 residues ahead of the CDR3 end, with the missing end drawn from the germline J gene. The data were obtained in a study of T cell clonality in common variable immunodeficiency. Clones were read by immunoSEQ multiplex PCR, and TCRdb kept only the in-frame ones, dropping some. The data list roughly 51,000 clones, none observed once; roughly 5.3% falls to the top ten. There are 15 residues in the CDR3. Germline CDR1 and CDR2: SGHRS and YFSETQ. V was trimmed by 2 bases and J by 7 bases, leaving 15 bases between them.

The TCR was taken from a person between 18 and 75 years old in good health. Sequences were obtained from peripheral blood mononuclear cells. The chain recombines TRBV5-1 with TRBJ2-2, with D possibly matching TRBD1 (5 bases). CDR3 protein: CASSLSGQGHGELFF. The CDR3 DNA, read in part, is TGCGCCAGCAGCTTAAGTGGGCAGGGCCACGGGGAG.